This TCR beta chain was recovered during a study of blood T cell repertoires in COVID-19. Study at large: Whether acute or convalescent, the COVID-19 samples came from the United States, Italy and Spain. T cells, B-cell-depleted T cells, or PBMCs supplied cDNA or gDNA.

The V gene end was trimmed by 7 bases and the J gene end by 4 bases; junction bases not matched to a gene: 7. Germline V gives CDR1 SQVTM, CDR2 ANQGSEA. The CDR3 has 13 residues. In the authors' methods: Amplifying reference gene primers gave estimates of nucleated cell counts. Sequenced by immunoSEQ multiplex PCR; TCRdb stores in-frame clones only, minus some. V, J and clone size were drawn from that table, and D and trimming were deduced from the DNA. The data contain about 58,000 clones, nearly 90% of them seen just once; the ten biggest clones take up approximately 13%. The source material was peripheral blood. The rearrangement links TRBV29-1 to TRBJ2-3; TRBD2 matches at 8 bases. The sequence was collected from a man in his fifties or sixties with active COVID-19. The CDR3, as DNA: TGCAGCGCCCGGGGGGGCGGTGCAGATACGCAGTATTTT. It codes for CSARGGGADTQYF.